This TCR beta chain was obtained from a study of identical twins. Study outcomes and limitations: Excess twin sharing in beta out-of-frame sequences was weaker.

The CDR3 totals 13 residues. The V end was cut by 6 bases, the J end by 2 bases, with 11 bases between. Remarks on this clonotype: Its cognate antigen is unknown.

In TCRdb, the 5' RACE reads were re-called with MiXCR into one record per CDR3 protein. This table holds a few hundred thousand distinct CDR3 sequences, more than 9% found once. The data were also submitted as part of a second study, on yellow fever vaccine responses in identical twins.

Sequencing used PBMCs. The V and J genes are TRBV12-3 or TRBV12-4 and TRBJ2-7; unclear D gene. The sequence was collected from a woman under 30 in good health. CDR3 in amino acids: CASSSQDPYEQYF. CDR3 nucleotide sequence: TGTGCCAGCAGCTCCCAGGATCCCTACGAGCAGTACTTC.